Below are 25 T cell receptor beta chains sequenced from a single sample in a study of Graves' ophthalmopathy and Graves' hyperthyroidism. TCR beta CDR3 amplification used RNA transcripts. HTBI primers were used in a first-round RT-PCR, which preceded a second-round multiplex PCR. TCRdb reprocessed the multiplex PCR reads via MiXCR and lists one record per CDR3 protein. The repertoire holds over a million distinct CDR3 sequences, roughly 35% seen once, with 11% in the top ten. Sequences were obtained from peripheral blood or thyroid tissue (not recorded which). These receptor sequences come from an adult man with Graves' hyperthyroidism.

This clonotype was recorded only once. This clone may be a read error of a much larger clone one base away. For the CDR3, the DNA is TGTGCCAGCGGCGCAGCAGGCAGGGGGCGAGAAAAACTGTTTTTT. Its translation: CASGAAGRGREKLFF. The gene calls are TRBV7-9 and TRBJ1-4; TRBD1 matches 8 bases. With V trimmed by 8 bases and J by 8 bases, 13 bases remained unmatched. Germline V gives CDR1 SEHNR, CDR2 FQNEAQ (reference sequence). CDR3 length: 15 amino acids.

This clonotype came up many times. This chain joins TRBV7-8 and TRBJ2-5; D gene uncertain. V was shortened by 5 bases and J by 6 bases, with 16 bases between the two germline ends. The CDR3 runs 14 residues. The germline V gene encodes CDR1 SGHVS and CDR2 FQNEAQ. DNA of the CDR3: TGTGCCAGCAGCCCAGATTCGCCGTGGAAGACCCAGTACTTC. Translating it yields CASSPDSPWKTQYF.

This clonotype appeared a few times. The chain recombines TRBV10-3 with TRBJ2-2, with TRBD2 matching 7 bases. The V gene's germline CDR1 is ENHRY and CDR2 SYGVKD. The trim removed 6 bases at V and 6 bases at J, leaving 10 bases unmatched. The CDR3 length is 15 residues. This chain's CDR3 is CAISPGLEGSGELFF. The CDR3, as DNA: TGTGCCATCAGCCCCGGACTAGAAGGATCCGGGGAGCTGTTTTTT.

In this sample, this clonotype turned up many times. This chain's CDR3 is CASNPGTGLLQPQHF. The CDR3 DNA reads as TGTGCCAGCAACCCGGGGACAGGGCTACTTCAGCCCCAGCATTTT. This chain links TRBV12-3 or TRBV12-4 with TRBJ1-5; 9 bases are shared with TRBD1. This CDR3 is built from 15 residues. V was clipped by 7 bases and J by 6 bases; unmatched bases: 10.

This clonotype was counted ten times or more. The rearrangement joins TRBV25-1 to TRBJ2-2; D possibly matches TRBD1 or TRBD2 (5 bases each). This CDR3 is built from 16 residues. Trimming left V 1 base short and J 7 bases short, with 16 bases between. Germline loops: CDR1 MGHDK, CDR2 SYGVNS. The CDR3 reads CASSELYEGRIGELFF. CDR3 nucleotide sequence: TGTGCCAGCAGTGAATTATACGAGGGGCGCATCGGGGAGCTGTTTTTT. The full variable domain, rest sourced from reference TRBV25-1 and TRBJ2-2, is EADIYQTPRYLVIGTGKKITLECSQTMGHDKMYWYQQDPGMELHLIHYSYGVNSTEKGDLSSESTVSRIRTEHFPLTLESARPSHTSQYLCASSELYEGRIGELFFGEGSRLTVL.

Of note for this clonotype: It is likely a read error, because the conserved phenylalanine at the end of the CDR3 is missing. The rearrangement links TRBV5-5 to TRBJ2-7; tentative D call: TRBD1 (6 bases). V was trimmed by 3 bases and J by 6 bases, leaving 10 bases between them. This CDR3 region has 12 residues. CDR1 SGHKS and CDR2 YYEKEE come from the germline V gene (reference sequence). The DNA for the CDR3 is TGTGCCAGCAGCTGCGGACAGCTCGAGCAGTACTGC. Translation gives CASSCGQLEQYC.

The CDR3 DNA is TGCAGTGCTAGTTCGAGGAGGGGGCTGGCCAGCTCCTACGAGCAGTACTTC. Translating it yields CSASSRRGLASSYEQYF. The genes are TRBV20-1 and TRBJ2-7; D may be TRBD1 (7 bases). Per the germline V gene, CDR1 is DFQATT and CDR2 is SNEGSKA (reference sequence). The CDR3 sequence is 17 residues long. Trimming took 3 bases from V and 0 from J, leaving 21 bases between them.

This clonotype has a count of ten or more. The chain is built from TRBV6-5 and TRBJ1-5; D unresolved. V lost 8 bases to trimming and J lost 9 bases, with 11 bases between them. Per germline, CDR1 MNHEY and CDR2 SVGAGI. The CDR3 is 11 residues long. The CDR3 bases are TGTGCCAGCGGCATGGGTGGGCCCCAGCATTTT. This encodes CASGMGGPQHF.

In its sample, this clonotype was seen many times. V is TRBV19 and J is TRBJ2-7, with a possible D match to TRBD2 (6 bases). Germline V lookup: CDR1 LNHDA, CDR2 SQIVND (reference sequence). V shed 8 bases and J shed 6 bases, with 23 bases lying between them. CDR3 length equals 15 residues. CDR3 loop: CASSQAGLTHSEQYF. CDR3 sequence (DNA): TGTGCCAGTTCCCAAGCAGGACTAACCCACTCCGAGCAGTACTTC.

This rearrangement joins TRBV29-1 to TRBJ1-5, with TRBD1 matching 8 bases. With 7 bases clipped from V and 3 bases from J, the junction kept 5 bases outside the gene matches. Germline CDR1 and CDR2: SQVTM and ANQGSEA. This CDR3 contains 13 residues. The CDR3 DNA follows: TGCAGCGCTCGGACAGGGAACAATCAGCCCCAGCATTTT. This translates into CSARTGNNQPQHF.

The gene calls are TRBV5-1 and TRBJ1-5, with 8 positions matching TRBD1. The V gene's germline CDR1 is SGHRS and CDR2 YFSETQ. The CDR3 totals 16 residues. The V gene end was trimmed by 4 bases and the J gene end by 3 bases; junction bases not matched to a gene: 9. The CDR3 nucleotides are TGCGCCAGCAGCCCGGTGACAGGGGCCTTCAATCAGCCCCAGCATTTT. Protein sequence: CASSPVTGAFNQPQHF.

Worth noting for this clonotype: This may be a read error: a much more frequent sequence differs by one nucleotide. In this CDR3 the conserved last residue, phenylalanine or tryptophan, is missing, so a read error is likely. The DNA is left out, because the CDR3 cannot be placed on it with certainty; the CDR3 is given as TCRdb lists it. V gene TRBV11-2 combines with J gene TRBJ2-7; whether TRBD2, the table's D call, matches the DNA was not checked. The CDR3 is made up of 12 amino acids, end residues included. Germline values: CDR1 SGHAT, CDR2 FQNNGV. CDR3 loop: CASSLGGLSLAS.

This clonotype was observed at least ten times. The chain links TRBV19 to TRBJ1-2; 8 nucleotides agree with TRBD1. CDR3 length: 15 amino acids. The ends lost 3 bases at V and 6 bases at J; junction bases unmatched: 9. Germline assignment: CDR1 LNHDA and CDR2 SQIVND (reference sequence). The DNA of the CDR3 is TGTGCCAGTAGTATCTCCGGGACAGGATCTAATGGCTACACCTTC. As protein: CASSISGTGSNGYTF.

The chain uses TRBV25-1 and TRBJ1-2, with 7 bases fitting TRBD1. V shed 6 bases, J shed 8 bases, and the junction held 12 bases outside the gene matches. Germline loops: CDR1 MGHDK, CDR2 SYGVNS. The CDR3 spans 14 residues. Here the CDR3 reads CASRTDRDSRGYTF. CDR3 in DNA: TGTGCCAGCAGGACTGACAGGGATTCCAGGGGCTACACCTTC.

This clonotype was detected a few times. The V gene is TRBV7-9, the J gene TRBJ2-2; 13 positions match TRBD2. This CDR3 is 17 amino acids long. J was trimmed by 0 bases and V by 5 bases; bases with no gene match: 3. CDR1 is SEHNR, CDR2 FQNEAQ, per germline (reference sequence). The CDR3 is CASSTGTSGTNTGELFF. In DNA form, the CDR3 reads TGTGCCAGCAGCACGGGGACTAGCGGGACGAACACCGGGGAGCTGTTTTTT.

V usage is TRBV5-1 and J usage is TRBJ2-3; a possible D gene is TRBD2 (6 bases). V lost 0 bases to trimming and J lost 3 bases, with 11 bases between them. This CDR3 is 15 amino acids long. The V gene's germline CDR1 is SGHRS and CDR2 YFSETQ. CDR3 in DNA: TGCGCCAGCAGCTTGGAGGGACTGACTACAGATACGCAGTATTTT. Its translation is CASSLEGLTTDTQYF.

The chain couples TRBV7-8 to TRBJ2-7, with unresolved D. In germline, CDR1 is SGHVS, CDR2 FQNEAQ. The CDR3 runs to 14 residues. Trimming cost V 1 base and J 1 base, with 8 bases left between them. CDR3 coding DNA: TGTGCCAGCAGCTTAGTGGCTCCATCCTACGAGCAGTACTTC. It translates to CASSLVAPSYEQYF.

The chain employs TRBV7-2 and TRBJ1-4; 7 bases fit TRBD1. The CDR3 extends over 14 amino acids. Germline CDR1 SGHTA, CDR2 FQGNSA. The V gene end was trimmed by 5 bases and the J gene end by 8 bases; junction bases not matched to a gene: 8. The CDR3 coding sequence is TGTGCCAGCAGCGGCTACAGGGGTGGGGAAAAACTGTTTTTT. This sequence encodes CASSGYRGGEKLFF.

This chain links TRBV20-1 with TRBJ1-6; maybe TRBD1 (5 bases). The CDR3 is made up of 15 amino acids. V was trimmed by 6 bases and J by 4 bases, leaving 16 bases between them. Germline CDR1 is DFQATT and CDR2 is SNEGSKA (reference sequence). DNA of the CDR3: TGCAGTGCCGGGGACGTGATAGTTTATAATTCACCCCTCCACTTT. Its protein is CSAGDVIVYNSPLHF.

Many counts were recorded for this clonotype. The genes are TRBV6-1 and TRBJ1-2; TRBD1 is a possible D gene (5 bases). CDR1 MNHNS and CDR2 SASEGT come from the germline V gene. CDR3 length equals 16 residues. The V and J ends lost 2 bases and 4 bases respectively, with 17 bases between them. The CDR3 DNA sequence: TGTGCCAGCAGTGAAATGGCCGAGACAGCACTCTATGGCTACACCTTC. This codes for CASSEMAETALYGYTF.

As for this clonotype: The junction departs from the called germline gene at one end, perhaps through a read error. The CDR3 nucleotides read TGTGCCTGCAGTTACTCGCCGGGGACCCCTCAAGAGACCCAGTACTTC. Protein: CACSYSPGTPQETQYF. This chain uses TRBV25-1 with TRBJ2-5; perhaps D is TRBD1 or TRBD2 (5 bases each). CDR1 is MGHDK, CDR2 SYGVNS, per germline. CDR3 size: 16 residues.

This clonotype was found many times. This chain links TRBV20-1 with TRBJ2-5; unclear D gene. Germline V CDR1 and CDR2: DFQATT, SNEGSKA (reference sequence). Trimming pared 7 bases from V and 0 bases from J, leaving 6 bases between. CDR3 length: 11 amino acids. The DNA for the CDR3 is TGCAGTGTTTTGTACCAAGAGACCCAGTACTTC. This sequence encodes CSVLYQETQYF.

This clonotype occurred a few times. V is TRBV2 and J is TRBJ2-7, with 7 bases matching TRBD1. Germline lookup yields CDR1 SNHLY and CDR2 FYNNEI. V gave up 5 bases and J gave up 4 bases; unmatched junction bases: 11. The length of the CDR3 is 15 residues. The CDR3 here is CASSLAQGVVYEQYF. CDR3 DNA: TGTGCCAGCAGTTTGGCCCAGGGGGTGGTGTACGAGCAGTACTTC.

Worth noting for this clonotype: A much larger clonotype is one base distant, so this may be a read error. This chain joins TRBV19 and TRBJ2-7, with a possible D match to TRBD1 (5 bases). There are 14 residues in the CDR3. V lost 5 bases, J lost 6 bases, and 17 bases lay in between. Germline V lookup: CDR1 LNHDA, CDR2 SQIVND (reference sequence). CDR3 nucleotides: TGTGCCAGTAGTCCAGGGTCTGCTTCGTCCGAGCAGTACTTC. Translated, it gives CASSPGSASSEQYF.

This clonotype has more than one count but fewer than ten. The chain has TRBV6-5 and TRBJ1-2; D may be TRBD1 (5 bases). The length of the CDR3 is 14 residues. Germline CDR1 reads MNHEY; CDR2 reads SVGAGI. Trimming shortened V by 7 bases and J by 7 bases, and 19 bases separated the two germline ends. DNA for the CDR3: TGTGCCAGCACACAAACCAGCCGGGACGGTGGCTACACCTTC. Protein sequence: CASTQTSRDGGYTF.